This TCR beta chain was recorded in a study of control samples from healthy donors and cancer patients. The protocol was immunoSEQ multiplex PCR, while the TCRdb copy is restricted to in-frame clones and leaves out a portion. Of tens of thousands of clones detected, less than 90% appear once; the ten largest clones hold 7.5% to 8%. Sequences were obtained from blood. The source is an older woman in good health.

The DNA for the CDR3 is TGTGCCAGCAGTGCGGACGTTGGGACAAAGTACATTCAGTACTTC. The encoded protein is CASSADVGTKYIQYF. The rearrangement joins TRBV25-1 to TRBJ2-4; D perhaps matches TRBD1 (6 bases). The CDR3 covers 15 residues. Germline CDR1 and CDR2: MGHDK and SYGVNS. V dropped 4 bases and J dropped 8 bases, with 18 bases sitting between them.